This T cell receptor (beta chain) originates from a study of Ad26.COV2.S vaccination and SARS-CoV-2 variants. For the study at large: Ad26.COV2.S shots went into the muscle once or twice, 56 days apart.

Notes on this clone: Its antigen is not identified.

Only in-frame clones appear in the TCRdb table, and some are missing; sequencing was by immunoSEQ multiplex PCR. Here the sample spans about 410,000 clones, about 90% being singletons. Study results and limitations: Post-vaccination breadth of spike-specific CD8+ and CD4+ T cell responses was reportedly substantial. Greater spike-specific TCR breadth was seen in vaccine recipients than in placebo recipients.

The CDR3 has 16 amino acids. Germline trimming cut 4 bases from V and 2 bases from J; bases unmatched to any gene: 10. Looked up from germline, CDR1 is SGHKS and CDR2 is YYEKEE (reference sequence). Indicated treatment: about 20 received Ad26.COV2.S at low or high dose, single or two shots; 5 received placebo; per-sample allocation not given. It was on day 63 after the first vaccine or placebo injection that samples were taken. V gene TRBV5-5 combines with J gene TRBJ2-7; TRBD1 matches 9 bases. This receptor was obtained from a person between 18 and 65 years old who received the Ad26.COV2.S COVID-19 vaccine or a placebo. Sequencing was performed on peripheral blood, taken in a trial of Ad26.COV2.S vaccine versus placebo. As DNA, the CDR3 is TGTGCCAGCAGCCTCAGGGGGGGACAGGGACCCTACGAGCAGTACTTC. Its protein product is CASSLRGGQGPYEQYF.